The 14 T cell receptor beta chains below come from one sample, sequenced in a study of blood T cell repertoires in COVID-19. Profiling relied on immunoSEQ multiplex PCR, and the TCRdb table lists in-frame clones only, not all of them. The data show roughly 250,000 clones, 70% to 90% seen once. Specimen: peripheral blood. The receptors were gathered from a woman aged 40 to 49 who had recovered from COVID-19.

This clone was seen just once. The rearrangement joins TRBV7-8 to TRBJ2-5; 7 positions match TRBD1. V lost 4 bases to trimming and J lost 4 bases; unmatched junction nucleotides: 6. Per germline, CDR1 SGHVS and CDR2 FQNEAQ. The CDR3 extends over 14 amino acids. Here the CDR3 reads CASSSGNRGETQYF. The CDR3 coding sequence is TGTGCCAGCAGCTCAGGGAACAGGGGAGAGACCCAGTACTTC.

The chain uses TRBV9 and TRBJ1-5, with 11 bases fitting TRBD1. The germline V gene encodes CDR1 SGDLS and CDR2 YYNGEE. The junction had 8 bases not matched to a gene; V was cut back by 4 bases and J by 5 bases. The CDR3 is made up of 16 amino acids. CDR3 residues: CASSPDRGQGDQPQHF. The CDR3 DNA reads TGTGCCAGCAGCCCGGACAGGGGGCAGGGGGATCAGCCCCAGCATTTT.

The chain couples TRBV30 to TRBJ1-2; D might be TRBD1 (5 bases). In germline, CDR1 is GTSNPN, CDR2 SVGIG (reference sequence). The CDR3 sequence is 15 residues long. V was pared by 1 base and J by 7 bases, with 19 bases between. The DNA for the CDR3 is TGTGCCTGGAGTGGAGGTGTGGCTTTGGGGCTTGGCTACACCTTC. This encodes CAWSGGVALGLGYTF.

V is TRBV28 and J is TRBJ1-2; D is unresolved. Trimming left V 2 bases short and J 2 bases short, with 6 bases between. Germline V CDR1 and CDR2: MDHEN, SYDVKM. The length of the CDR3 is 13 residues. This chain's CDR3 is CASSLEVNYGYTF. DNA of the CDR3: TGTGCCAGCAGTTTAGAGGTAAACTATGGCTACACCTTC.

The rearrangement uses TRBV6-6 and TRBJ2-7; possibly TRBD1 for D (5 bases). The CDR3 length is 14 residues. Germline V CDR1 and CDR2: MNHNY, SVGAGI (reference sequence). V gave up 0 bases and J gave up 3 bases, with 9 bases separating them. CDR3 nucleotides: TGTGCCAGCAGTTACTCAGACAGCTTCTACGAGCAGTACTTC. Translation: CASSYSDSFYEQYF.

This chain uses TRBV13 with TRBJ2-7, with 8 bases that match TRBD2. The CDR3 loop spans 17 amino acids. The germline gives CDR1 PRHDT, CDR2 FYEKMQ (reference sequence). J was trimmed by 3 bases and V by 0 bases; bases with no gene match: 10. DNA for the CDR3: TGTGCCAGCAGCTTAGGACCGGGAGGGAGGGCTAACTACGAGCAGTACTTC. It is translated as CASSLGPGGRANYEQYF. The complete variable domain, with remaining parts taken from reference TRBV13 and TRBJ2-7, reads AAGVIQSPRHLIKEKRETATLKCYPIPRHDTVYWYQQGPGQDPQFLISFYEKMQSDKGSIPDRFSAQQFSDYHSELNMSSLELGDSALYFCASSLGPGGRANYEQYFGPGTRLTVT.

The CDR3 bases are TGTGCCACCAGTGTAGGCGGGAGTTACAATGAGCAGTTCTTC. Encoded protein: CATSVGGSYNEQFF. The chain combines TRBV24-1 with TRBJ2-1; 7 bases line up with TRBD2. CDR1 KGHDR and CDR2 SFDVKD come from the germline V gene. The CDR3 spans 14 residues. With V trimmed by 5 bases and J by 4 bases, 4 bases remained unmatched.

This sequence joins TRBV7-9 and TRBJ1-2, with 9 positions matching TRBD1. This CDR3 is built from 15 residues. Germline CDR1 is SEHNR and CDR2 is FQNEAQ (reference sequence). Losses at the gene ends were 5 bases for V and 3 bases for J; bases not matched to a gene: 7. The CDR3 bases are TGTGCCAGCAGCGTCCGGGACAGGGAGGACTATGGCTACACCTTC. As protein: CASSVRDREDYGYTF.

This clone was detected only a few times. J is TRBJ1-1 and V is TRBV9, with D possibly TRBD1 on 6 matching bases. The V and J ends lost 2 bases and 7 bases respectively, with 15 bases between them. The CDR3 sequence is 14 residues long. CDR1 and CDR2 from the germline V gene are SGDLS and YYNGEE. The CDR3, as DNA: TGTGCCAGCAGCGTCTCCGGGACAACGATTGAAGCTTTCTTT. Translating gives CASSVSGTTIEAFF.

V gene TRBV10-1 combines with J gene TRBJ1-5; 10 bases are shared with TRBD1. This CDR3 is 15 amino acids long. Trimming removed 2 bases from V and 5 bases from J; junction bases left unmatched: 3. Per germline, CDR1 WNHNN and CDR2 SYGVQD (reference sequence). The CDR3 reads CASSETGTGDQPQHF. The DNA of the CDR3 is TGCGCCAGCAGTGAGACGGGGACAGGGGATCAGCCCCAGCATTTT.

The DNA for the CDR3 is TGCGCCAGCAGCTTGGGGGACAGGGCGAACACCGGGGAGCTGTTTTTT. Its protein is CASSLGDRANTGELFF. The chain carries TRBV5-1 and TRBJ2-2; 9 bases line up with TRBD1. Germline V gene data show CDR1 as SGHRS and CDR2 as YFSETQ. The CDR3 extends over 16 amino acids. V gave up 0 bases and J gave up 0 bases; unmatched junction bases: 0.

The genes are TRBV6-5 and TRBJ1-5; possible D gene TRBD1, 5 bases. Germline CDR1 reads MNHEY; CDR2 reads SVGAGI. This CDR3 comprises 15 residues. V was clipped by 0 bases and J by 6 bases, with 12 bases between them. The CDR3, as DNA: TGTGCCAGCAGTTACTCGGGGGGACGAGGTCAGCCCCAGCATTTT. Protein product: CASSYSGGRGQPQHF.

This clone appeared once. The J gene is TRBJ2-7, the V gene TRBV5-6, with D tentatively TRBD1 (6 bases). Trimming cost V 0 bases and J 3 bases, with 13 bases left between them. CDR1 SGHDT and CDR2 YYEEEE come from the germline V gene. There are 15 residues in the CDR3. In DNA form, the CDR3 reads TGTGCCAGCAGCTTGGACCGGGACAACCTCTACGAGCAGTACTTC. This gives the protein CASSLDRDNLYEQYF.

V gene TRBV7-2 combines with J gene TRBJ1-5; tentatively, D is TRBD1 (6 bases). Germline CDR1 is SGHTA and CDR2 is FQGNSA. V dropped 5 bases and J dropped 11 bases, with 13 bases sitting between them. The length of the CDR3 is 12 residues. The CDR3 DNA follows: TGTGCCAGCAGCATGAGAGGGGGGGCCCAGCATTTT. It translates to CASSMRGGAQHF. The variable domain in full, completed from reference TRBV7-2 and TRBJ1-5, reads GAGVSQSPSNKVTEKGKDVELRCDPISGHTALYWYRQSLGQGLEFLIYFQGNSAPDKSGLPSDRFSAERTGGSVSTLTIQRTQQEDSAVYLCASSMRGGAQHFGDGTRLSIL.